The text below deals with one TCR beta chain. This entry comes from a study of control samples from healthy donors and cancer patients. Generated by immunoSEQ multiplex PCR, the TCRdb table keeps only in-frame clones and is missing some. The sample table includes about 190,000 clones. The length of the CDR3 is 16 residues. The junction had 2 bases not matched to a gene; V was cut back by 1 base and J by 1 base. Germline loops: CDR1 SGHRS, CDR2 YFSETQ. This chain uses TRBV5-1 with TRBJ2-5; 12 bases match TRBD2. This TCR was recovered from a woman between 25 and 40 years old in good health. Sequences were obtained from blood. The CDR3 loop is CASSLPLAGGQETQYF. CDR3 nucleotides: TGCGCCAGCAGCTTGCCACTAGCGGGGGGCCAAGAGACCCAGTACTTC.